Listed here are 8 T cell receptor beta chains from one sample, sequenced in a study of T cell responses to AZD1222 COVID-19 vaccine. Assay: immunoSEQ multiplex PCR; the TCRdb copy retains only in-frame clones and omits some. The sample consists of 100,000 to 150,000 clones, about 92% of them appearing once. Sample: peripheral blood, taken 28 days after the second AZD1222 dose. The receptor set was obtained from an adult who received the AZD1222 COVID-19 vaccine.

The V call is TRBV6-1, the J call TRBJ1-5; TRBD1 matches at 9 bases. The CDR3 runs 15 residues. The junction had 7 bases not matched to a gene; V was cut back by 1 base and J by 9 bases. Per germline, CDR1 MNHNS and CDR2 SASEGT. The CDR3 spells CASSEDTGGSRPQHF. CDR3 coding DNA: TGTGCCAGCAGTGAAGATACAGGGGGCTCTCGGCCCCAGCATTTT.

DNA of the CDR3: TGCGCCAGCAGAGACGGACAGACTAGCAATCAGCCCCAGCATTTT. Its translation: CASRDGQTSNQPQHF. The V call is TRBV10-2, the J call TRBJ1-5, with a possible D match to TRBD1 (6 bases). V was shortened by 6 bases and J by 0 bases, with 12 bases between the two germline ends. The CDR3 is 15 amino acids. The germline V gene encodes CDR1 WSHSY and CDR2 SAAADI.

The chain employs TRBV19 and TRBJ2-3, with TRBD2 matching over 8 bases. The trim removed 9 bases at V and 0 bases at J, leaving 5 bases unmatched. This CDR3 has 14 amino acids. In germline, CDR1 is LNHDA, CDR2 SQIVND (reference sequence). The CDR3, as DNA: TGTGCCAGCCGGACTAGCCCCAGCACAGATACGCAGTATTTT. The encoded protein is CASRTSPSTDTQYF. The variable domain in full, completed from reference TRBV19 and TRBJ2-3, reads DGGITQSPKYLFRKEGQNVTLSCEQNLNHDAMYWYRQDPGQGLRLIYYSQIVNDFQKGDIAEGYSVSREKKESFPLTVTSAQKNPTAFYLCASRTSPSTDTQYFGPGTRLTVL.

V gene TRBV2 combines with J gene TRBJ2-2; D is undetermined. The V end was cut by 10 bases, the J end by 8 bases, with 14 bases between. The germline CDR1 and CDR2 sequences are SNHLY and FYNNEI. The CDR3 consists of 12 residues. DNA for the CDR3: TGTGCCACCTCCAAAACACGGGGGGAGCTGTTTTTT. Its protein product is CATSKTRGELFF.

The chain combines TRBV4-3 with TRBJ1-3; the D gene is possibly TRBD1 (6 bases). V lost 0 bases and J lost 3, with 12 bases in between. The CDR3 consists of 16 residues. The germline CDR1 and CDR2 sequences are LGHNA and YSLEER. In nucleotides, the CDR3 is TGCGCCAGCAGCCAAGACCGACAGGCGGGTGGAAACACCATATATTTT. Translating gives CASSQDRQAGGNTIYF.

This clone turned up a few times. Within the sample, other DNA sequences also encode this same CDR3. The chain couples TRBV6-2 or TRBV6-3 to TRBJ1-1; unclear D gene. Trimming left V 0 bases short and J 5 bases short, with 4 bases between. The CDR3 consists of 12 residues. Per the germline V gene, CDR1 is MNHEY and CDR2 is SVGEGT. CDR3 region: CASSYSRTEAFF. CDR3 coding DNA: TGTGCCAGCAGTTACTCGAGAACTGAAGCTTTCTTT.

The chain has TRBV7-2 and TRBJ2-7; D unclear. The V gene lost 2 bases and the J gene lost 2 bases, with 10 bases spanning the gap. The CDR3 is 14 residues long. The germline V gene encodes CDR1 SGHTA and CDR2 FQGNSA. Here the CDR3 reads CASSLPRSPYEQYF. The CDR3 DNA follows: TGTGCCAGCAGCTTACCGCGGAGCCCCTACGAGCAGTACTTC.

The J gene is TRBJ1-3, the V gene TRBV6-5; D gene unclear. The V and J ends lost 8 bases and 3 bases respectively, with 11 bases between them. The CDR3 consists of 13 residues. Germline loops: CDR1 MNHEY, CDR2 SVGAGI. CDR3 amino acids: CASRLGRGNTIYF. The CDR3 region has the DNA TGTGCCAGCCGACTTGGTCGTGGAAACACCATATATTTT.